This entry concerns a single TCR beta chain. Antigen specificity is unknown. V lost 0 bases and J lost 5, with 11 bases in between. Germline CDR1 and CDR2: SGDLS and YYNGEE. The CDR3 totals 14 residues. The sample originates from a study of STAT5B mutations in CD4+ large granular lymphocyte leukemia. The table came from immunoSEQ multiplex PCR; TCRdb's copy has only in-frame clones and leaves some out. The sample consists of roughly 36,000 clones, approximately 88% of them appearing once. The study, taken as a whole, reports: Patient CD4-sorted repertoires looked more clonal than healthy CD4+ repertoires, even without putative leukemic clones. Compared with healthy controls (2/35), patient top clones favored TRBV06 (8/27).

This clonotype was obtained from a human donor in good health. The sample taken for sequencing was CD4+ T cells from blood buffy coats. The V gene is TRBV9, the J gene TRBJ2-5; D possibly uses TRBD1 or TRBD2 (5 bases each). CDR3 nucleotide sequence: TGTGCCAGCAGCGTAGCTACGAGGGGCGAGACCCAGTACTTC. Protein: CASSVATRGETQYF.